The clone carrying this TCR beta chain was observed a few times. The sample belongs to a study of blood T cell repertoires in COVID-19. The data were produced by immunoSEQ multiplex PCR, yet TCRdb's version contains in-frame clones alone and is incomplete. Here the sample spans under 200,000 clones, about 81% being singletons. Germline-derived CDR1 and CDR2 are SGHKS and YYEKEE (reference sequence). The CDR3 extends over 15 amino acids. Trimming at V came to 0 bases and at J to 7 bases, leaving 7 bases not matched to a gene. The sample taken for sequencing was peripheral blood. This receptor was taken from a woman aged 60-75 years with COVID-19, enrolled during active disease. The V call is TRBV5-5, the J call TRBJ1-5; 7 bases match TRBD1. For the CDR3, the DNA is TGTGCCAGCAGCTTGGAGGGCAGGGGGGACCAGCCCCAGCATTTT. Protein sequence: CASSLEGRGDQPQHF.